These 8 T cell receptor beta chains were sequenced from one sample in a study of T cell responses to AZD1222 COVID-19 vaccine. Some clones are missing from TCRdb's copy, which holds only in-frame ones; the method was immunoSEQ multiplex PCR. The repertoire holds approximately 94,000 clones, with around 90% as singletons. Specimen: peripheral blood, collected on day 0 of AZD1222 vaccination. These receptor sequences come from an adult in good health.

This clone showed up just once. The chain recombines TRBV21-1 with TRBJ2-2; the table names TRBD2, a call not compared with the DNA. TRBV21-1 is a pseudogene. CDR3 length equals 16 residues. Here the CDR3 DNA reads TGTGCCAGCAGCGGGGGGGTCAGCACGAACACCGGGGAGCTGTTTTTT. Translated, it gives CASSGGVSTNTGELFF.

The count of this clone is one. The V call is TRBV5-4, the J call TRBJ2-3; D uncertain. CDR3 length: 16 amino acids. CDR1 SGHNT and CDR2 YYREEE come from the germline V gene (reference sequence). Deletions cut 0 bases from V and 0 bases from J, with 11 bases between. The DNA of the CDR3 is TGTGCCAGCAGCTTGGGTACGGTTGCTAGCACAGATACGCAGTATTTT. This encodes CASSLGTVASTDTQYF.

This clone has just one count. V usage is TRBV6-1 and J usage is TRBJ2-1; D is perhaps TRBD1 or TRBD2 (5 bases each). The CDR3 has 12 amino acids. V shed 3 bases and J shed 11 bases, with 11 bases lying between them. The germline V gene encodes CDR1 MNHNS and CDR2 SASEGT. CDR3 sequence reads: CASSDEGIKQFF. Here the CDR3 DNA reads TGTGCCAGCAGTGACGAGGGGATAAAGCAGTTCTTC.

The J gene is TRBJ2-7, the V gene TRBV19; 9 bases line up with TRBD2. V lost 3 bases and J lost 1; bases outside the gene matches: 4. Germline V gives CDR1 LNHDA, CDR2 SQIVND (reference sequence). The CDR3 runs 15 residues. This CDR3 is CASSMGSGSSYEQYF. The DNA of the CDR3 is TGTGCCAGTAGTATGGGTAGCGGGAGTTCCTACGAGCAGTACTTC. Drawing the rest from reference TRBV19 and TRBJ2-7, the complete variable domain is DGGITQSPKYLFRKEGQNVTLSCEQNLNHDAMYWYRQDPGQGLRLIYYSQIVNDFQKGDIAEGYSVSREKKESFPLTVTSAQKNPTAFYLCASSMGSGSSYEQYFGPGTRLTVT.

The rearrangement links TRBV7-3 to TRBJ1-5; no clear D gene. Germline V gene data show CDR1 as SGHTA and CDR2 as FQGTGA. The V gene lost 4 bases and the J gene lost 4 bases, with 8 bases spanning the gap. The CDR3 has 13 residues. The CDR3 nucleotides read TGTGCCAGCAGCTCCGGGAGTAATCAGCCCCAGCATTTT. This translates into CASSSGSNQPQHF.

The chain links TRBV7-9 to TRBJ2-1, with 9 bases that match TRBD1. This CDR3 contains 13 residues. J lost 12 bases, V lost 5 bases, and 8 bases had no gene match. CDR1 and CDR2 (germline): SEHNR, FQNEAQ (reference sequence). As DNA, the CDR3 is TGTGCCAGCAGCCCCGAACAGGGGGCTTTGCAGTTCTTC. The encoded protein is CASSPEQGALQFF. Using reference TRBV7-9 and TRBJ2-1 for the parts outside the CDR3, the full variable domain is DTGVSQNPRHKITKRGQNVTFRCDPISEHNRLYWYRQTLGQGPEFLTYFQNEAQLEKSRLLSDRFSAERPKGSFSTLEIQRTEQGDSAMYLCASSPEQGALQFFGPGTRLTVL.

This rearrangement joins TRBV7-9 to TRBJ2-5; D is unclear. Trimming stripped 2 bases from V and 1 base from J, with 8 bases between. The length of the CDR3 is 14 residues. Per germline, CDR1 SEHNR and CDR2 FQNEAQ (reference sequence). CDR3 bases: TGTGCCAGCAGCTTACTCCTTACCCAAGAGACCCAGTACTTC. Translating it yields CASSLLLTQETQYF.

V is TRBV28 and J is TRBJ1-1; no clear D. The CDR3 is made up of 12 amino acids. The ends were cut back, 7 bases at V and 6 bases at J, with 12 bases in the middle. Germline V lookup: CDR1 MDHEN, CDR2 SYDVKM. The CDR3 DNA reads TGTGCCAGCACCTCCCGGAGGTCTGAAGCTTTCTTT. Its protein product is CASTSRRSEAFF.